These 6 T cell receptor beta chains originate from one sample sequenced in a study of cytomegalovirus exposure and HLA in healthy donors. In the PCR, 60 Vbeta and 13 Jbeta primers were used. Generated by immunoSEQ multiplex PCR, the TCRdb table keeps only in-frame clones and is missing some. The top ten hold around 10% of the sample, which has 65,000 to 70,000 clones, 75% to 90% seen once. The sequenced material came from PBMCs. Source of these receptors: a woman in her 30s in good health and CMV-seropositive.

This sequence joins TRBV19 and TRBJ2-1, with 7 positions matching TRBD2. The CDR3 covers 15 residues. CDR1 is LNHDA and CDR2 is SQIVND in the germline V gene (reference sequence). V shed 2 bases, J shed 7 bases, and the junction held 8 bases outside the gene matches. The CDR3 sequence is CASSIISGKVNEQFF. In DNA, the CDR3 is TGTGCCAGTAGTATAATAAGCGGGAAGGTGAATGAGCAGTTCTTC.

The CDR3 DNA follows: TGTGCCAGCAGTGAAGCAAACGGGAGGGCCATCTACGAGCAGTACTTC. This encodes CASSEANGRAIYEQYF. This sequence joins TRBV2 and TRBJ2-7; the match to TRBD2 covers 8 bases. This CDR3 is 16 amino acids long. Looked up from germline, CDR1 is SNHLY and CDR2 is FYNNEI. V dropped 0 bases and J dropped 3; count of bases not matched to a gene: 7.

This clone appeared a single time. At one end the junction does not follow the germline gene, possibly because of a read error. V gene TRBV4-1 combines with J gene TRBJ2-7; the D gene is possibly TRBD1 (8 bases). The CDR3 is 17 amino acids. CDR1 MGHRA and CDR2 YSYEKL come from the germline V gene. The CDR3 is CASSQGGGQGAPYEQYF. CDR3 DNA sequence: TGCGCCAGCAGTCAAGGGGGGGGGCAGGGGGCCCCCTACGAGCAGTACTTC.

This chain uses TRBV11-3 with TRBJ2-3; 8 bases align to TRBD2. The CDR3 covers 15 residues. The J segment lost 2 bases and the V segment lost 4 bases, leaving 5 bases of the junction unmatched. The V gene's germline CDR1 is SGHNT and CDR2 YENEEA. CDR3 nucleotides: TGTGCCAGCAGCTCCCGGGGGGGGACCACAGATACGCAGTATTTT. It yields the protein CASSSRGGTTDTQYF.

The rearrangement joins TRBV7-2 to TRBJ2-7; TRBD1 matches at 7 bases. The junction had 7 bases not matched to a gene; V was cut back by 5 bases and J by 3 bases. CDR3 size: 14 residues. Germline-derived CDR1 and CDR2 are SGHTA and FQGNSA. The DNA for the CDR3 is TGTGCCAGCAGCGCTCCGGGACAGCACTACGAGCAGTACTTC. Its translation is CASSAPGQHYEQYF. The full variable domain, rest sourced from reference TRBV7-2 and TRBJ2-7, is GAGVSQSPSNKVTEKGKDVELRCDPISGHTALYWYRQSLGQGLEFLIYFQGNSAPDKSGLPSDRFSAERTGGSVSTLTIQRTQQEDSAVYLCASSAPGQHYEQYFGPGTRLTVT.

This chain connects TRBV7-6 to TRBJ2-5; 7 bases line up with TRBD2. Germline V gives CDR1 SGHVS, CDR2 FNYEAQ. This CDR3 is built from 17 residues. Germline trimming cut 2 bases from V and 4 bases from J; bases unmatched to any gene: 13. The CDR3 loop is CASSLRASGALGETQYF. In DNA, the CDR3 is TGTGCCAGCAGCTTACGAGCTAGCGGCGCCTTAGGAGAGACCCAGTACTTC.